This entry is about one T cell receptor beta chain. Its target is unknown. The sample originates from a study of blood T cells in healthy people across ages. Study findings and constraints: Long-lived and aged donors differed, with more naive CD4+ cells and higher diversity in the long-lived. Roughly linear declines in TCR beta diversity per million T cells occurred with age.

Together with a sample-barcoded 5' primer, a J-beta primer mix was included in a second PCR lasting roughly 6 to 12 cycles. Each cDNA molecule received a tag from a template-switch adaptor that had 12 random nucleotides. MiXCR, run by TCRdb on the 5' RACE reads, gives a single entry per CDR3 protein. Counted here are hundreds of thousands of distinct CDR3 sequences, more than 45% occurring once; the ten biggest clones make up 22%. Per sample, extraction of total RNA gave at least 5.5 micrograms in every case. This CDR3 spans 17 amino acids. The J segment lost 1 base and the V segment lost 8 bases, leaving 13 bases of the junction unmatched. Per germline, CDR1 SGHVS and CDR2 FNYEAQ.

The clonotype originates from a man younger than 45 in good health. The sample consisted of blood. V is TRBV7-6 and J is TRBJ2-3; TRBD2 matches 9 bases. The CDR3 DNA sequence: TGTGCCAGCCGTGGGGCTAGCGGGGACCTAGGCACAGATACGCAGTATTTT. As protein: CASRGASGDLGTDTQYF.